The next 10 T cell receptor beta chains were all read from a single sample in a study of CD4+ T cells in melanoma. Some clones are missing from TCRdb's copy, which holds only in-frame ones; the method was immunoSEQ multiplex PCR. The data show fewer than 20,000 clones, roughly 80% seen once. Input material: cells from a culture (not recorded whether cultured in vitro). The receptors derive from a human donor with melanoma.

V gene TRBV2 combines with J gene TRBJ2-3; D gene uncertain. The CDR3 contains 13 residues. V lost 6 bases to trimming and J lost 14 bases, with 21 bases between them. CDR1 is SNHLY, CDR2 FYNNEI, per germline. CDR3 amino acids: CASRAGVGLRLYF. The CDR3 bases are TGTGCCAGCAGAGCTGGGGTGGGGTTGAGGTTGTATTTT.

CDR3 residues: CASSSYRGLGTGELFF. CDR3 coding DNA: TGTGCCAGCTCATCGTACAGGGGGCTCGGCACCGGGGAGCTGTTTTTT. This chain joins TRBV18 and TRBJ2-2; TRBD1 matches 9 bases. V was pared by 5 bases and J by 4 bases, with 8 bases of the junction left unmatched. CDR3 length: 16 amino acids. Per germline, CDR1 KGHSH and CDR2 LQKENI. Supplemented by reference TRBV18 and TRBJ2-2, the full variable domain reads NAGVMQNPRHLVRRRGQEARLRCSPMKGHSHVYWYRQLPEEGLKFMVYLQKENIIDESGMPKERFSAEFPKEGPSILRIQQVVRGDSAAYFCASSSYRGLGTGELFFGEGSRLTVL.

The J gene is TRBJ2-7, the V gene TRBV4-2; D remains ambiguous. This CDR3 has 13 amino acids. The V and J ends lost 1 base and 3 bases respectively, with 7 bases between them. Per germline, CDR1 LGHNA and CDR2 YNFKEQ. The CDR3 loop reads CASSQVSDYEQYF. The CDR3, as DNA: TGTGCCAGCAGCCAAGTGTCAGACTACGAGCAGTACTTC.

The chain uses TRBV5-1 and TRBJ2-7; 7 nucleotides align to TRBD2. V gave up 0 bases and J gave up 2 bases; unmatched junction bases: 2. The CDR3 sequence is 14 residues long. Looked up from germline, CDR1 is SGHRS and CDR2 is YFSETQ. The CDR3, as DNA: TGCGCCAGCAGCTTGGGAGGGACTACCTACGAGCAGTACTTC. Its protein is CASSLGGTTYEQYF.

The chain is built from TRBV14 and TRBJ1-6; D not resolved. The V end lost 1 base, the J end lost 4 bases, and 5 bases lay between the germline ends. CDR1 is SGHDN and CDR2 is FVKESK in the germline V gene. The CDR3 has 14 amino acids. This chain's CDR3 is CASSQGQYNSPLHF. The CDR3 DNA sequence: TGTGCCAGCAGCCAAGGGCAGTATAATTCACCCCTCCACTTT.

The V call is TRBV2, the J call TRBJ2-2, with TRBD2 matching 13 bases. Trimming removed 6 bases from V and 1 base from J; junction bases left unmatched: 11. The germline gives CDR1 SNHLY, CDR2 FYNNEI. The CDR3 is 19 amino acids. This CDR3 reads CASSPSLGTSGVNTGELFF. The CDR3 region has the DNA TGTGCCAGCAGCCCTTCTTTGGGGACTAGCGGGGTGAACACCGGGGAGCTGTTTTTT.

The CDR3 nucleotides are TGTGCCAGCAGCTTAGGGTCAGTAACCAATGAGCAGTTCTTC. This gives the protein CASSLGSVTNEQFF. This chain connects TRBV11-3 to TRBJ2-1; D gene unclear. The CDR3 length is 14 residues. V dropped 1 base and J dropped 6 bases, with 10 bases sitting between them. Germline CDR1 is SGHNT and CDR2 is YENEEA.

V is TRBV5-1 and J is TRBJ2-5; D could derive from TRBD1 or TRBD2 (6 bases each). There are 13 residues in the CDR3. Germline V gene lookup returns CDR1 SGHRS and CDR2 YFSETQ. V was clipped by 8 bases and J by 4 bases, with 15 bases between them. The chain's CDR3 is CASSGGGSETQYF. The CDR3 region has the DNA TGCGCCAGTTCCGGAGGGGGTTCAGAGACCCAGTACTTC. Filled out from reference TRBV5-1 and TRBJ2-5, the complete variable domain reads KAGVTQTPRYLIKTRGQQVTLSCSPISGHRSVSWYQQTPGQGLQFLFEYFSETQRNKGNFPGRFSGRQFSNSRSEMNVSTLELGDSALYLCASSGGGSETQYFGPGTRLLVL.

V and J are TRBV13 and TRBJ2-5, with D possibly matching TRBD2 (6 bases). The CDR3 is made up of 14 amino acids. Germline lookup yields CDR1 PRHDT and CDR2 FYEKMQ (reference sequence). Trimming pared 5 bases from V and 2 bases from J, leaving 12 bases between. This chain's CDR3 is CASSARGLQETQYF. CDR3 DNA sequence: TGTGCCAGCAGCGCCCGGGGGTTACAAGAGACCCAGTACTTC.

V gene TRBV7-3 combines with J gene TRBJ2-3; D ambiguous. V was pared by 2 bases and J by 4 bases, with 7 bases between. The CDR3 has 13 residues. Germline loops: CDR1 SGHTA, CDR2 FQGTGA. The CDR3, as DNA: TGTGCCAGCAGCTTAGCGGCCTCAGATACGCAGTATTTT. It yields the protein CASSLAASDTQYF.